This TCR beta chain comes out of a study of T cell responses to AZD1222 COVID-19 vaccine. Turning to the study itself: Samples with a second dose at about 4 or about 12 weeks were pooled together.

This clone was counted a few times. TCRdb's table, derived via immunoSEQ multiplex PCR, lists solely in-frame clones and lacks some. The sample holds about 100,000 clones; 85% to 90% are singletons and the top ten take over 15%. Germline assignment: CDR1 MNHEY and CDR2 SVGAGI. J was trimmed by 7 bases and V by 7 bases; bases with no gene match: 8. CDR3 length: 14 residues. The chain employs TRBV6-5 and TRBJ1-2, with TRBD1 matching over 11 bases. This TCR was recovered from an adult in good health. The specimen was peripheral blood, collected on day 0 of AZD1222 vaccination. The CDR3 region has the DNA TGTGCCAGCACCCGGACAGGGGGCGCATCTGGCTACACCTTC. It translates to CASTRTGGASGYTF.